The rows below give T cell receptor beta chains drawn from one sample of a study of T cell repertoires in cytomegalovirus infection. Antigen specificity for these receptors is unknown. TCRdb passed the reads through MiXCR, listing each CDR3 protein once. The sample lists 800,000 to 950,000 distinct CDR3 sequences; 30% to 35% were seen once. Material: cultured CD8+ T cells from PBMCs, obtained from culture after CMV antigen stimulation. All receptors come from a human donor in good health (CMV status not recorded). Some clones in this sample may be carry-over from other donors' samples. Each CDR3 is given with its conserved first and last residue. The order of the fields is CDR3 protein, CDR3 DNA, V gene, J gene, D gene, clone size. The D gene is left open where the match is weak. Clone size appears in some rows only: once, few, many, or a class for an expanded clone.

CDR3aa: CASGSAGTFREQYF
CDR3nt: TGTGCTAGTGGTTCCGCCGGAACTTTCCGAGAGCAGTACTTC
v_gene: TRBV12-5
j_gene: TRBJ2-7
d_gene: -
abundance: -

CDR3aa: CASSPRQGRGKNIQYF
CDR3nt: TGTGCCAGCTCACCTAGACAGGGAAGGGGCAAAAACATTCAGTACTTC
v_gene: TRBV18
j_gene: TRBJ2-4
d_gene: TRBD1
abundance: -

CDR3aa: CASSIAGRPGAVNTEAFF
CDR3nt: TGTGCCAGTAGTATCGCCGGTCGACCGGGGGCAGTGAACACTGAAGCTTTCTTT
v_gene: TRBV19
j_gene: TRBJ1-1
d_gene: -
abundance: -

CDR3aa: CASSVGSVNTEAFF
CDR3nt: TGTGCCAGCAGCGTAGGCTCGGTGAACACTGAAGCTTTCTTT
v_gene: TRBV9
j_gene: TRBJ1-1
d_gene: -
abundance: many

CDR3aa: CASSTQQSSYNSPLHF
CDR3nt: TGTGCCAGCAGCACCCAGCAGAGCTCCTATAATTCACCCCTCCACTTT
v_gene: TRBV7-6
j_gene: TRBJ1-6
d_gene: -
abundance: few

CDR3aa: CASSPPMTSGGLSSYNEQFF
CDR3nt: TGTGCCAGCTCACCACCGATGACTAGCGGGGGCCTGAGCTCCTACAATGAGCAGTTCTTC
v_gene: TRBV18
j_gene: TRBJ2-1
d_gene: TRBD2
abundance: -

CDR3aa: CASSPQGGDGEKLFF
CDR3nt: TGTGCCAGCAGTCCACAGGGCGGGGATGGTGAAAAACTGTTTTTT
v_gene: TRBV27
j_gene: TRBJ1-4
d_gene: -
abundance: -

CDR3aa: CASSLVGKETQYF
CDR3nt: TGTGCCAGCAGCTTAGTGGGAAAAGAGACCCAGTACTTC
v_gene: TRBV7-9
j_gene: TRBJ2-5
d_gene: -
abundance: few

CDR3aa: CASSQDPNPAGYGYTF
CDR3nt: TGTGCCAGCAGCCAAGATCCGAACCCGGCGGGCTATGGCTACACCTTC
v_gene: TRBV3-1
j_gene: TRBJ1-2
d_gene: -
abundance: -

CDR3aa: CASNLARPNSNQPQHF
CDR3nt: TGTGCCAGCAACTTAGCCCGCCCTAATAGCAATCAGCCCCAGCATTTT
v_gene: TRBV7-9
j_gene: TRBJ1-5
d_gene: -
abundance: -

CDR3aa: CASSSFAGGADGYTF
CDR3nt: TGTGCCAGCAGTTCGTTTGCAGGTGGGGCGGATGGCTACACCTTC
v_gene: TRBV6-6
j_gene: TRBJ1-2
d_gene: -
abundance: few

CDR3aa: CAISEATLPSSTDTQYF
CDR3nt: TGTGCCATCAGTGAAGCCACCCTACCTTCTAGCACAGATACGCAGTATTTT
v_gene: TRBV10-3
j_gene: TRBJ2-3
d_gene: -
abundance: few

CDR3aa: CASSYRGLLNGYTF
CDR3nt: TGTGCCAGCAGTTACAGGGGGCTTTTAAATGGCTACACCTTC
v_gene: TRBV6-5
j_gene: TRBJ1-2
d_gene: TRBD1
abundance: -

CDR3aa: CASSRTDRDTEAFF
CDR3nt: TGTGCCAGCAGTCGGACCGACAGGGACACTGAAGCTTTCTTT
v_gene: TRBV7-6
j_gene: TRBJ1-1
d_gene: TRBD1
abundance: few

CDR3aa: CATSTSGGWETQYF
CDR3nt: TGTGCCACCAGCACTAGCGGGGGTTGGGAGACCCAGTACTTC
v_gene: TRBV15
j_gene: TRBJ2-5
d_gene: TRBD2
abundance: few

CDR3aa: CASSPESRSYNSPLHF
CDR3nt: TGTGCCAGCAGTCCAGAGTCAAGGTCCTATAATTCACCCCTCCACTTT
v_gene: TRBV6-2/TRBV6-3
j_gene: TRBJ1-6
d_gene: -
abundance: -

CDR3aa: CASSLGGLLGTEAFF
CDR3nt: TGTGCCAGCAGCTTGGGAGGGTTGTTGGGCACTGAAGCTTTCTTT
v_gene: TRBV7-9
j_gene: TRBJ1-1
d_gene: -
abundance: few

CDR3aa: CASMGGLNTEAFF
CDR3nt: TGTGCCAGCATGGGAGGCTTGAACACTGAAGCTTTCTTT
v_gene: TRBV7-9
j_gene: TRBJ1-1
d_gene: -
abundance: many

CDR3aa: CASTQLLGQGKNYGYTF
CDR3nt: TGTGCCAGCACCCAACTCCTAGGACAGGGGAAGAACTATGGCTACACCTTC
v_gene: TRBV27
j_gene: TRBJ1-2
d_gene: TRBD1
abundance: -

CDR3aa: CASSTGGPDTQYF
CDR3nt: TGTGCCAGCTCCACGGGGGGGCCGGATACGCAGTATTTT
v_gene: TRBV12-3/TRBV12-4
j_gene: TRBJ2-3
d_gene: TRBD2
abundance: -

CDR3aa: CASSYSPGEAGGQETQYF
CDR3nt: TGTGCCAGCAGTTACTCTCCCGGGGAGGCGGGAGGTCAAGAGACCCAGTACTTC
v_gene: TRBV6-5
j_gene: TRBJ2-5
d_gene: TRBD2
abundance: once

CDR3aa: CASSYDGYRFATNEKLFF
CDR3nt: TGTGCCAGCAGTTATGACGGCTATAGGTTTGCAACTAATGAAAAACTGTTTTTT
v_gene: TRBV12-3/TRBV12-4
j_gene: TRBJ1-4
d_gene: -
abundance: few

CDR3aa: CASSFTSGGYEQYF
CDR3nt: TGTGCCAGCAGCTTTACTAGCGGGGGATACGAGCAGTACTTC
v_gene: TRBV7-9
j_gene: TRBJ2-7
d_gene: TRBD2
abundance: -

CDR3aa: CASSHTGTAYNEQFF
CDR3nt: TGTGCCAGCAGCCACACCGGGACAGCGTACAATGAGCAGTTCTTC
v_gene: TRBV7-6
j_gene: TRBJ2-1
d_gene: TRBD1
abundance: many

CDR3aa: CASRTASYEQYF
CDR3nt: TGTGCCAGCAGGACGGCCTCCTACGAGCAGTACTTC
v_gene: TRBV2
j_gene: TRBJ2-7
d_gene: -
abundance: -

CDR3aa: CASAVSGGDEKLFF
CDR3nt: TGTGCCAGTGCCGTCAGTGGCGGGGACGAAAAACTGTTTTTT
v_gene: TRBV12-3/TRBV12-4
j_gene: TRBJ1-4
d_gene: -
abundance: -

CDR3aa: CASSSVGPQPQHF
CDR3nt: TGTGCCAGCAGCTCCGTGGGTCCTCAGCCCCAGCATTTT
v_gene: TRBV12-3/TRBV12-4
j_gene: TRBJ1-5
d_gene: -
abundance: few

CDR3aa: CANSADYNEQFF
CDR3nt: TGTGCCAATAGTGCCGACTACAATGAGCAGTTCTTC
v_gene: TRBV19
j_gene: TRBJ2-1
d_gene: -
abundance: -

CDR3aa: CASSWDRARTEAFF
CDR3nt: TGTGCCAGCAGTTGGGACAGGGCCCGAACTGAAGCTTTCTTT
v_gene: TRBV6-6
j_gene: TRBJ1-1
d_gene: TRBD1
abundance: -

CDR3aa: CASSLPETSGLTDTQYF
CDR3nt: TGTGCCAGCAGTTTACCGGAGACTAGCGGACTCACAGATACGCAGTATTTT
v_gene: TRBV6-6
j_gene: TRBJ2-3
d_gene: TRBD2
abundance: few

CDR3aa: CASSYYGGAGETQYF
CDR3nt: TGTGCCAGCAGTTACTATGGGGGCGCCGGGGAGACCCAGTACTTC
v_gene: TRBV6-2/TRBV6-3
j_gene: TRBJ2-5
d_gene: -
abundance: -

CDR3aa: CASSVEGNQETQYF
CDR3nt: TGTGCCAGCAGCGTAGAGGGAAACCAAGAGACCCAGTACTTC
v_gene: TRBV9
j_gene: TRBJ2-5
d_gene: -
abundance: -

CDR3aa: CASSFPRGGGDEKLFF
CDR3nt: TGTGCCAGCAGCTTTCCTAGAGGGGGCGGGGATGAAAAACTGTTTTTT
v_gene: TRBV7-6
j_gene: TRBJ1-4
d_gene: TRBD1
abundance: few

CDR3aa: CASSPETGAEYGYTF
CDR3nt: TGTGCCAGCAGTCCAGAGACAGGGGCAGAGTATGGCTACACCTTC
v_gene: TRBV12-3/TRBV12-4
j_gene: TRBJ1-2
d_gene: TRBD1
abundance: -

CDR3aa: CASSLPRAEGETQYF
CDR3nt: TGTGCCAGCAGCTTACCTCGAGCCGAGGGAGAGACCCAGTACTTC
v_gene: TRBV7-6
j_gene: TRBJ2-5
d_gene: -
abundance: -

CDR3aa: CASSLSGTGLNEQFF
CDR3nt: TGTGCCAGCAGTCTCTCCGGGACAGGGCTCAATGAGCAGTTCTTC
v_gene: TRBV6-5
j_gene: TRBJ2-1
d_gene: TRBD1
abundance: -

CDR3aa: CASSPWYGSGGASSTDTQYF
CDR3nt: TGTGCCAGCAGTCCCTGGTACGGTAGCGGGGGGGCATCTAGCACAGATACGCAGTATTTT
v_gene: TRBV27
j_gene: TRBJ2-3
d_gene: TRBD2
abundance: few

CDR3aa: CASMYVIGNQETQYF
CDR3nt: TGTGCCAGCATGTATGTCATAGGGAACCAAGAGACCCAGTACTTC
v_gene: TRBV6-1
j_gene: TRBJ2-5
d_gene: -
abundance: few

CDR3aa: CASGHGARDGELFF
CDR3nt: TGTGCTAGTGGTCACGGGGCAAGAGACGGGGAGCTGTTTTTT
v_gene: TRBV12-5
j_gene: TRBJ2-2
d_gene: -
abundance: many

CDR3aa: CASSLVSSRTSYNEQFF
CDR3nt: TGTGCCAGCAGCTTAGTGTCATCCAGGACATCCTACAATGAGCAGTTCTTC
v_gene: TRBV7-9
j_gene: TRBJ2-1
d_gene: -
abundance: -

CDR3aa: CASSYQGIYYEQYF
CDR3nt: TGTGCCAGCAGTTACCAGGGTATTTACTACGAGCAGTACTTC
v_gene: TRBV6-2/TRBV6-3
j_gene: TRBJ2-7
d_gene: -
abundance: -

CDR3aa: CASSPVRGAINYGYTF
CDR3nt: TGTGCCAGCAGCCCCGTAAGGGGCGCCATTAACTATGGCTACACCTTC
v_gene: TRBV11-2
j_gene: TRBJ1-2
d_gene: -
abundance: -

CDR3aa: CASSQVRGSYNEQFF
CDR3nt: TGCGCCAGCAGCCAAGTCCGGGGGTCCTACAATGAGCAGTTCTTC
v_gene: TRBV4-1
j_gene: TRBJ2-1
d_gene: -
abundance: -

CDR3aa: CASVAGPQYF
CDR3nt: TGTGCCAGCGTCGCCGGGCCGCAGTATTTT
v_gene: TRBV2
j_gene: TRBJ2-3
d_gene: -
abundance: -

CDR3aa: CSVEDSGNRYTQYF
CDR3nt: TGCAGCGTTGAAGACTCAGGAAACAGGTATACGCAGTATTTT
v_gene: TRBV29-1
j_gene: TRBJ2-3
d_gene: -
abundance: -

CDR3aa: CASSLAGGLDTGELFF
CDR3nt: TGTGCCAGTTCCCTAGCGGGGGGGCTAGACACCGGGGAGCTGTTTTTT
v_gene: TRBV11-2
j_gene: TRBJ2-2
d_gene: TRBD2
abundance: few

CDR3aa: CATSDPQERTDTQYF
CDR3nt: TGTGCCACCAGTGACCCACAGGAGCGCACAGATACGCAGTATTTT
v_gene: TRBV24-1
j_gene: TRBJ2-3
d_gene: -
abundance: -

CDR3aa: CASSVTSGVPRDEQFF
CDR3nt: TGTGCCAGCAGCGTGACTAGCGGGGTCCCCCGCGATGAGCAGTTCTTC
v_gene: TRBV7-9
j_gene: TRBJ2-1
d_gene: TRBD2
abundance: -

CDR3aa: CASSIDVGQMNTEAFF
CDR3nt: TGTGCCAGTAGTATAGATGTGGGACAGATGAACACTGAAGCTTTCTTT
v_gene: TRBV19
j_gene: TRBJ1-1
d_gene: TRBD1
abundance: few

CDR3aa: CASSYSFDGDSFF
CDR3nt: TGTGCCAGCAGTTACTCGTTCGACGGGGACTCGTTCTTC
v_gene: TRBV6-5
j_gene: TRBJ2-1
d_gene: -
abundance: -

CDR3aa: CASSYGVRGTEAFF
CDR3nt: TGTGCCAGCAGTTACGGGGTTAGGGGCACTGAAGCTTTCTTT
v_gene: TRBV6-5
j_gene: TRBJ1-1
d_gene: -
abundance: -

CDR3aa: CASSLLGGLEGWTEAFF
CDR3nt: TGTGCCAGCAGTTTGTTGGGGGGGTTGGAGGGCTGGACTGAAGCTTTCTTT
v_gene: TRBV27
j_gene: TRBJ1-1
d_gene: -
abundance: few

CDR3aa: CASSTGLTGDNEQFF
CDR3nt: TGTGCCAGCAGCACGGGACTAACGGGGGATAATGAGCAGTTCTTC
v_gene: TRBV7-6
j_gene: TRBJ2-1
d_gene: TRBD2
abundance: -

CDR3aa: CASSPSDSGLETQYF
CDR3nt: TGTGCCAGCAGCCCCTCTGACTCTGGTTTGGAGACCCAGTACTTC
v_gene: TRBV12-3/TRBV12-4
j_gene: TRBJ2-5
d_gene: -
abundance: few

CDR3aa: CACYSKSGETQYF
CDR3nt: TGTGCCTGCTACAGCAAATCCGGAGAGACCCAGTACTTC
v_gene: TRBV2
j_gene: TRBJ2-5
d_gene: -
abundance: -